Sequencing of this T cell receptor (beta chain) was carried out in a study of cytomegalovirus exposure and HLA in healthy donors. This CDR3 comprises 14 residues. Germline-derived CDR1 and CDR2 are MNHEY and SVGAGI. V dropped 8 bases and J dropped 9; count of bases not matched to a gene: 12. It was with 60 Vbeta and 13 Jbeta primers that the PCR ran. The table came from immunoSEQ multiplex PCR; TCRdb's copy has only in-frame clones and leaves some out. This sample's clone table lists roughly 220,000 clones. The receptor was derived from a girl aged 2-10 years in good health and CMV-seropositive. This chain joins TRBV6-5 and TRBJ1-1, with 10 bases fitting TRBD1. Material: PBMCs. This CDR3 is CASSPGQGVVKAFF. For the CDR3, the DNA is TGTGCCAGCTCCCCTGGACAGGGGGTAGTAAAAGCTTTCTTT.